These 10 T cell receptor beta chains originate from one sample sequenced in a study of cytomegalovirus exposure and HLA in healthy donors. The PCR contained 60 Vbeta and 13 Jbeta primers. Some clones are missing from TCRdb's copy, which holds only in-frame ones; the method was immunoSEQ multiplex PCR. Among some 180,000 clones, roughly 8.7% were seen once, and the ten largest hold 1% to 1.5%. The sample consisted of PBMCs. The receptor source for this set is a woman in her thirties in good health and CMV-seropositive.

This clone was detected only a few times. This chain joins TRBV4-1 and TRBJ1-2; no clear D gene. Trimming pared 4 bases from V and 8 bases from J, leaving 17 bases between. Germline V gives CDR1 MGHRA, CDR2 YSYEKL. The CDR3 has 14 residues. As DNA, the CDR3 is TGCGCCAGCAGCCCCTCCAATCTCGCGGGGGGCTACACCTTC. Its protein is CASSPSNLAGGYTF.

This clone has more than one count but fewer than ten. Here the CDR3 reads CASSQLAMETQYF. In nucleotides, the CDR3 is TGCGCCAGCAGCCAGCTAGCGATGGAGACCCAGTACTTC. The chain has TRBV4-1 and TRBJ2-5; the D gene is possibly TRBD2 (6 bases). The CDR3 loop spans 13 amino acids. Trimming shortened V by 3 bases and J by 5 bases, and 10 bases separated the two germline ends. Germline V gives CDR1 MGHRA, CDR2 YSYEKL.

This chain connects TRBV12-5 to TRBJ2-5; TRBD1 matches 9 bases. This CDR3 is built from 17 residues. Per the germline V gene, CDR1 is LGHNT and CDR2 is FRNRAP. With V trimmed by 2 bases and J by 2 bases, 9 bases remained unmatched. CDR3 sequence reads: CASGLIPGQGLQETQYF. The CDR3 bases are TGTGCTAGTGGTTTGATACCGGGACAGGGCTTACAAGAGACCCAGTACTTC. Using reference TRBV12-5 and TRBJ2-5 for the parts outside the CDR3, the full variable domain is DARVTQTPRHKVTEMGQEVTMRCQPILGHNTVFWYRQTMMQGLELLAYFRNRAPLDDSGMPKDRFSAEMPDATLATLKIQPSEPRDSAVYFCASGLIPGQGLQETQYFGPGTRLLVL.

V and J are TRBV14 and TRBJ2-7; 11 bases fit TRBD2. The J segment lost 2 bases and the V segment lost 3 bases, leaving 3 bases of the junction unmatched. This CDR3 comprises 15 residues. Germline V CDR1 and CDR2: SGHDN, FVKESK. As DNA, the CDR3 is TGTGCCAGCAGCCAGGCTAGCGGGAGGACCTACGAGCAGTACTTC. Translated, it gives CASSQASGRTYEQYF.

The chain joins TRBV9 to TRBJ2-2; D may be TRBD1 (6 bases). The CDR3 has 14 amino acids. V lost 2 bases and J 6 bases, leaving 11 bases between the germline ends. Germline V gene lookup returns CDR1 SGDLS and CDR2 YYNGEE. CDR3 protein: CASSVVSGAGELFF. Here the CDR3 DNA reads TGTGCCAGCAGCGTGGTCTCAGGGGCCGGGGAGCTGTTTTTT.

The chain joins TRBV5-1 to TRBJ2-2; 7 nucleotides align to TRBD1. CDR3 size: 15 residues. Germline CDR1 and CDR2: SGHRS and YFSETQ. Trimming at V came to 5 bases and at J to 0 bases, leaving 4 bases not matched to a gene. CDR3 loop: CASRNQGANTGELFF. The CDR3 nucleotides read TGCGCCAGCAGGAATCAGGGGGCGAACACCGGGGAGCTGTTTTTT.

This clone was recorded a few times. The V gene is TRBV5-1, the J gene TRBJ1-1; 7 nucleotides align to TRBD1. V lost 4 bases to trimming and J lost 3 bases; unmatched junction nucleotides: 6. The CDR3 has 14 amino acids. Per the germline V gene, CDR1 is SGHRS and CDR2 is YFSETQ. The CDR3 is CASSPNRGDTEAFF. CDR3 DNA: TGCGCCAGCAGCCCTAACAGGGGCGACACTGAAGCTTTCTTT.

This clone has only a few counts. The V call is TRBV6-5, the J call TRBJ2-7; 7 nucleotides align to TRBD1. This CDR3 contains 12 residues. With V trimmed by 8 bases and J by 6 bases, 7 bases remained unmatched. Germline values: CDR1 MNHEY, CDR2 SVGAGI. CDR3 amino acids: CASRQGVGEQYF. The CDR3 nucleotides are TGTGCCAGCCGACAGGGTGTGGGCGAGCAGTACTTC.

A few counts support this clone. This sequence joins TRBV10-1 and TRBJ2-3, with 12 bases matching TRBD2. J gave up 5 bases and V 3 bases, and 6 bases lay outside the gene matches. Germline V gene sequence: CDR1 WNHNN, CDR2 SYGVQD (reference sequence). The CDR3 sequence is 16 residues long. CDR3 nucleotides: TGCGCCAGCAGTGAAAACCCTAGCGGGAGGGGAGATACGCAGTATTTT. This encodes CASSENPSGRGDTQYF.

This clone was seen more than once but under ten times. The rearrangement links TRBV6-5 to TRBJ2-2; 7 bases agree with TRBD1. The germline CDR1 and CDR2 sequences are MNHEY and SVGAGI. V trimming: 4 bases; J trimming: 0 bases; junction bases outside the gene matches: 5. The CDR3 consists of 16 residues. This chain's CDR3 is CASSFLTGTNTGELFF. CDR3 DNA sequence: TGTGCCAGCAGTTTCTTGACAGGGACGAACACCGGGGAGCTGTTTTTT.